This T cell receptor (beta chain) stems from a study of blood T cell repertoires in COVID-19. This CDR3 is built from 17 residues. The junction had 3 bases not matched to a gene; V was cut back by 4 bases and J by 0 bases. Germline lookup yields CDR1 SGHNT and CDR2 YYREEE (reference sequence). As handled by the study authors: Reference gene primer amplification yielded estimated nucleated cell counts. The assay was immunoSEQ multiplex PCR, and TCRdb's table has in-frame clones only and misses some. V and J calls and clone size come straight from that table; D and trimming were deduced from the DNA. Of over 300,000 clones in the sample, roughly nine tenths were seen once.

This chain uses TRBV5-4 with TRBJ2-5, with 16 bases identical to TRBD2. Material: peripheral blood. The sequence came from a man between 18 and 29 years old who had recovered from COVID-19. The CDR3 sequence: CASSLGLAGGNQETQYF. The CDR3 DNA reads TGTGCCAGCAGCCTGGGACTAGCGGGAGGGAACCAAGAGACCCAGTACTTC.